A selection of T cell receptor beta chains follows, all from one sample in a study of spatial heterogeneity in lung cancer. One entry per CDR3 protein results from TCRdb running MiXCR on the 5' RACE reads. The table shows some 34,000 distinct CDR3 sequences, with 7% to 7.5% occurring only once. Specimen: PBMCs, collected at surgery. Every receptor here comes from a female donor with early-stage non-small cell lung cancer. The CDR3 runs from the conserved cysteine through the conserved F or W. The D gene is left open where the match is weak. Not every row has a clone size; where given, it reads once, few, many or a size class.

j_call v_call clone_size d_call cdr3_nt cdr3_aa
TRBJ2-3 TRBV5-1 many NA TGCGCCAGCAGCCAAGGACATAGCACAGATACGCAGTATTTT CASSQGHSTDTQYF
TRBJ2-3 TRBV5-5 many NA TGTGCCAGCAGCGCAACTAGGGGCCCAGATACGCAGTATTTT CASSATRGPDTQYF
TRBJ1-4 TRBV10-1 many NA TGCGCCAGCAGCGACAGTGGGGAAAAACTGTTTTTT CASSDSGEKLFF
TRBJ1-6 TRBV7-2 few NA TGTGCCAGCAGGGACTCGTCCTATAATTCACCCCTCCACTTT CASRDSSYNSPLHF
TRBJ2-1 TRBV9 few NA TGTGCCAGCAGCGTAGTTTCAGGGCATGAGCAGTTCTTC CASSVVSGHEQFF
TRBJ2-2 TRBV4-2 many NA TGTGCCAGCAGCCAAGGTGTTACTTTGAACACCGGGGAGCTGTTTTTT CASSQGVTLNTGELFF
TRBJ2-7 TRBV20-1 few NA TGCAGTGCTAGTTATGGGGTCCGCGAGCAGTACTTC CSASYGVREQYF
TRBJ2-1 TRBV9 many TRBD1 TGTGCCAGCACCAGGGACAGGGACAATGAGCAGTTCTTC CASTRDRDNEQFF
TRBJ2-7 TRBV5-1 many NA TGCGCCAGCAGCTCAGGGTTTAACTACGAGCAGTACTTC CASSSGFNYEQYF
TRBJ1-1 TRBV5-1 few NA TGCGCCAGCAGCGTGACCTACCCGGACACTGAAGCTTTCTTT CASSVTYPDTEAFF
TRBJ2-2 TRBV27 many NA TGTGCCAGCAGTTCTAGGGGCACCGGGGAGCTGTTTTTT CASSSRGTGELFF
TRBJ1-3 TRBV28 many NA TGTGCCAGCACCACTATCAGTGGGGGATTTACTGGAAACACCATATATTTT CASTTISGGFTGNTIYF
TRBJ2-7 TRBV20-1 NA TRBD2 TGCAGTGCTTCACAAGCGGGAAGTTTCTACGAGCAGTACTTC CSASQAGSFYEQYF
TRBJ1-1 TRBV9 NA NA TGTGCCAGCAGCGTAGGGCCGGATAACGAAGCTTTCTTT CASSVGPDNEAFF